This TCR beta chain was captured in a study of early T cells in non-severe SARS-CoV-2 infection. From the 5' RACE reads, TCRdb called clonotypes with MiXCR, one entry per CDR3 protein. The table lists 60,000 to 75,000 distinct CDR3 sequences, over 9.5% of them singletons. CDR3 size: 14 residues. Germline CDR1 and CDR2: SEHNR and FQNEAQ (reference sequence). Between the trimmed V and J ends, which lost 4 bases and 4 bases, there was a span of 11 bases. There are many counts of this clonotype. This TCR came from an adult who was a healthcare worker with PCR-confirmed SARS-CoV-2 infection or an uninfected control (not recorded which). This chain joins TRBV7-9 and TRBJ1-3, with unresolved D. The source material was whole blood, sampled at baseline. In DNA form, the CDR3 reads TGTGCCAGCAGCTCCGAAACAGCGGGAAACACCATATATTTT. The encoded protein is CASSSETAGNTIYF.